This TCR beta chain was recovered during a study of shared clonotypes between healthy human individuals. Germline V CDR1 and CDR2: KGHSY, FQNENV. The CDR3 extends over 13 amino acids. With 2 bases removed from V and 7 bases from J, the gap between germline ends came to 8 bases. Method: immunoSEQ multiplex PCR; TCRdb's copy keeps in-frame clones and lacks some. The profile covers about 530,000 clones, with over 60% appearing a single time and roughly an eighth taken by the ten largest. Specimen: PBMCs. The origin of this receptor is a middle-aged woman in good health. Some clones in this sample may be carry-over from other donors' samples. The J gene is TRBJ1-4, the V gene TRBV16; unclear D gene. CDR3 coding DNA: TGTGCCAGCAGCCAACAGGCGGGTGAAAAACTGTTTTTT. This codes for CASSQQAGEKLFF.